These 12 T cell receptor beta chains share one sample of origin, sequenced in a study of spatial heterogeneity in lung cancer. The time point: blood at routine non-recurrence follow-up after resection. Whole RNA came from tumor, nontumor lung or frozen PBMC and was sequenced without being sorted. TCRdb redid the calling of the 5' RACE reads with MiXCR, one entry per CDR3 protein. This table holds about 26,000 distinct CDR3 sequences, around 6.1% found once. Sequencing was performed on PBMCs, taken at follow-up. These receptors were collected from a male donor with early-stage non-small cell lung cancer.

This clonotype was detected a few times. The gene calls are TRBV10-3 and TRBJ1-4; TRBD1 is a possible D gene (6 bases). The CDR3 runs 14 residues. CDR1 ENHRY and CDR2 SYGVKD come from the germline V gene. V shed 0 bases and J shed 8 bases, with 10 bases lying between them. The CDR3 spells CAISESGAQEKLFF. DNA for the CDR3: TGTGCCATCAGTGAGTCGGGGGCGCAAGAAAAACTGTTTTTT.

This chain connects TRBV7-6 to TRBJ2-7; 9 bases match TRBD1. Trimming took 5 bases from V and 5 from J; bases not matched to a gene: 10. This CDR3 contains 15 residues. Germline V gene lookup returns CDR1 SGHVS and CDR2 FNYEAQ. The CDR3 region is CASSPRQGGINEQYF. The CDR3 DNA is TGTGCCAGCAGCCCGAGACAGGGGGGTATCAACGAGCAGTACTTC.

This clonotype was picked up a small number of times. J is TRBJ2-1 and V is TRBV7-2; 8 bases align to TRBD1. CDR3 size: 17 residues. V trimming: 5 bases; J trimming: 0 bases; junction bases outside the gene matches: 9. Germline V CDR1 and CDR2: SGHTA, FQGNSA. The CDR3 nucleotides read TGTGCCAGCAGCATAGAGACAGGGGTCAACTCCTACAATGAGCAGTTCTTC. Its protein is CASSIETGVNSYNEQFF.

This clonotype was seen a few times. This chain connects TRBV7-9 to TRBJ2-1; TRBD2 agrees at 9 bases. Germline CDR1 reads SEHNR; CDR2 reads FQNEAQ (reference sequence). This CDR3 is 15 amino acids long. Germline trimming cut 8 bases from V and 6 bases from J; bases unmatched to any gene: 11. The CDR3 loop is CASLAGGLLSNEQFF. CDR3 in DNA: TGTGCCAGCCTTGCGGGGGGGCTTTTGTCCAATGAGCAGTTCTTC.

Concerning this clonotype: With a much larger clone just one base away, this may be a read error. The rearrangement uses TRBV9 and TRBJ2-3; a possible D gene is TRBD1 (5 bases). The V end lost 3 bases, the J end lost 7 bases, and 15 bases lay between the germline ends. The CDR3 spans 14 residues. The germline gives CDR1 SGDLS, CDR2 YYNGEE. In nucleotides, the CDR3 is TGTGCCAGCAGCGCGTGGGGAACAGGCAATACGCAGTATTTT. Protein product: CASSAWGTGNTQYF.

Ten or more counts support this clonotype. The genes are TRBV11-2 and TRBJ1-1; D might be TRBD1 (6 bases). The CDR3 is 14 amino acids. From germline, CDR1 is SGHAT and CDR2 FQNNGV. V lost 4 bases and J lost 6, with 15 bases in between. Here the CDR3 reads CASSSQRQVPEAFF. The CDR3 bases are TGTGCCAGCAGCTCTCAGAGACAGGTGCCTGAAGCTTTCTTT.

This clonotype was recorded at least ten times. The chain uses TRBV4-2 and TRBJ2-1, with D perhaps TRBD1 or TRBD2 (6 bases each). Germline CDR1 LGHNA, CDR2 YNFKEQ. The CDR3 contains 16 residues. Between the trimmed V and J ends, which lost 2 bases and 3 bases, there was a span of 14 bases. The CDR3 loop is CASSQLGGGLYNEQFF. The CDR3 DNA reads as TGTGCCAGCAGCCAACTAGGTGGGGGGCTCTACAATGAGCAGTTCTTC.

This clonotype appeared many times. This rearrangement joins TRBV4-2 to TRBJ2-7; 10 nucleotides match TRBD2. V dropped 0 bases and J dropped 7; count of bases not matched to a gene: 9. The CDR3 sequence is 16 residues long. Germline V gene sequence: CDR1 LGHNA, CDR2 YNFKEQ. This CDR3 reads CASSQEPSGGRGEQYF. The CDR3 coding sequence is TGTGCCAGCAGCCAAGAGCCTAGCGGGGGCAGGGGGGAGCAGTACTTC.

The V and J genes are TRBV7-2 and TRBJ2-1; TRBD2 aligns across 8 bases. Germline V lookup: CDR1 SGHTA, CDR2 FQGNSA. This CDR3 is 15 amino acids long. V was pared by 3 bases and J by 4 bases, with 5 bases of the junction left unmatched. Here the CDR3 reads CASSLEAGGYNEQFF. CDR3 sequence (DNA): TGTGCCAGCAGCTTGGAGGCGGGGGGTTACAATGAGCAGTTCTTC. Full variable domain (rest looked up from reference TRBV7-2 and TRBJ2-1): GAGVSQSPSNKVTEKGKDVELRCDPISGHTALYWYRQSLGQGLEFLIYFQGNSAPDKSGLPSDRFSAERTGGSVSTLTIQRTQQEDSAVYLCASSLEAGGYNEQFFGPGTRLTVL.

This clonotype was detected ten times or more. CDR3 residues: CSAKDRSNSPLHF. DNA for the CDR3: TGCAGTGCTAAAGACAGGAGTAATTCACCCCTCCACTTT. This rearrangement joins TRBV20-1 to TRBJ1-6; tentative D call: TRBD1 (6 bases). Germline-derived CDR1 and CDR2 are DFQATT and SNEGSKA (reference sequence). This CDR3 has 13 residues. With 4 bases removed from V and 6 bases from J, the gap between germline ends came to 10 bases.

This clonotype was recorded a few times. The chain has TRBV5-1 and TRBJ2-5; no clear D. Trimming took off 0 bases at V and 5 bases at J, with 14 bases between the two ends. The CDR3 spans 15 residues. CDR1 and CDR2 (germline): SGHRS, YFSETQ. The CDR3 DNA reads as TGCGCCAGCAGCTTGGAGTTGGGCTACCGGGAGACCCAGTACTTC. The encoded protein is CASSLELGYRETQYF.

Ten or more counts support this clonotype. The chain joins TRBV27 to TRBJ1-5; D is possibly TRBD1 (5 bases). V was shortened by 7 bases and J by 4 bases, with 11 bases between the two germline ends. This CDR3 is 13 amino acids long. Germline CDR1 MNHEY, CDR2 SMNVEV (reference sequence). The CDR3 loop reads CASKGVGNQPQHF. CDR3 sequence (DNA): TGTGCCAGCAAAGGGGTAGGAAATCAGCCCCAGCATTTT.